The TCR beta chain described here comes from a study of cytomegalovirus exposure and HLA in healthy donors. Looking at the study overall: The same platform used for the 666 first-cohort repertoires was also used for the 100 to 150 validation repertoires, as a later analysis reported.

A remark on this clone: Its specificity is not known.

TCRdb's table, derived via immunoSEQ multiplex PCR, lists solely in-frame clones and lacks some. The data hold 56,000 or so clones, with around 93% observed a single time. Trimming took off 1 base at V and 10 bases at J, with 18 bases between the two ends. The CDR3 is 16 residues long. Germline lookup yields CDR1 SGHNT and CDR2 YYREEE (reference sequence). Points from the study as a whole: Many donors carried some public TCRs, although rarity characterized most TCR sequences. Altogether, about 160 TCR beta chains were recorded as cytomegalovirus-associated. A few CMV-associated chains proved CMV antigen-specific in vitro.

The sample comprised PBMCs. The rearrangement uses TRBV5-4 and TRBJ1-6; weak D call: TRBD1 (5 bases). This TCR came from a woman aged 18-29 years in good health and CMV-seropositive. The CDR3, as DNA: TGTGCCAGCAGCTTGCAGGGCCTCATAAGGAAATCACCCCTCCACTTT. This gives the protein CASSLQGLIRKSPLHF.